These 21 T cell receptor beta chains were all obtained from the same sample, sequenced in a study of beta chain features in type 1 diabetes. Study results and caveats: Within each of all four CD4+ subsets, Type 1 diabetes patients had TCRB CDR3s that were moderately but significantly shorter.

Since all of the isolated RNA was reverse transcribed, expressed TCRB transcripts were what got sequenced. Only in-frame clones appear in the TCRdb table, and some are missing; sequencing was by immunoSEQ multiplex PCR. The sample holds approximately 70,000 clones, 45% to 50% seen once. These TCRs' antigens remain unknown. Sequencing used central memory CD4+ T cells from blood. Receptor source: a man aged 25 to 40 with type 1 diabetes.

Notes on this clone: Other DNA sequences from this sample encode an identical CDR3 as well. This sequence joins TRBV5-1 and TRBJ2-7; TRBD2 matches at 11 bases. The V gene's germline CDR1 is SGHRS and CDR2 YFSETQ. V dropped 4 bases and J dropped 3; count of bases not matched to a gene: 3. This CDR3 region has 14 residues. This CDR3 reads CASSSGTSGYEQYF. Written as DNA, the CDR3 is TGCGCCAGCAGCAGCGGGACTAGCGGCTACGAGCAGTACTTC. Together with reference TRBV5-1 and TRBJ2-7, the CDR3 gives the full variable domain: KAGVTQTPRYLIKTRGQQVTLSCSPISGHRSVSWYQQTPGQGLQFLFEYFSETQRNKGNFPGRFSGRQFSNSRSEMNVSTLELGDSALYLCASSSGTSGYEQYFGPGTRLTVT.

This chain links TRBV7-9 with TRBJ1-1, with D perhaps matching TRBD1 (5 bases). Germline-derived CDR1 and CDR2 are SEHNR and FQNEAQ (reference sequence). V was clipped by 3 bases and J by 4 bases, with 9 bases between them. This CDR3 is built from 13 residues. The DNA of the CDR3 is TGTGCCAGCAGCTTCTTCGGGGGCACTGAAGCTTTCTTT. Its protein is CASSFFGGTEAFF. Based on the CDR3 plus reference TRBV7-9 and TRBJ1-1, the full variable domain is DTGVSQNPRHKITKRGQNVTFRCDPISEHNRLYWYRQTLGQGPEFLTYFQNEAQLEKSRLLSDRFSAERPKGSFSTLEIQRTEQGDSAMYLCASSFFGGTEAFFGQGTRLTVV.

The J gene is TRBJ1-1, the V gene TRBV29-1; D is unresolved. V gave up 7 bases and J gave up 9 bases, with 21 bases separating them. Looked up from germline, CDR1 is SQVTM and CDR2 is ANQGSEA. This CDR3 spans 13 amino acids. For the CDR3, the DNA is TGCAGCGCCTCGGACGGGGAAGGGTCTAAAGCTTTCTTT. It yields the protein CSASDGEGSKAFF.

This clone was seen just once. This chain's CDR3 is CASSPDAGDGGYTF. The DNA of the CDR3 is TGTGCCAGCAGTCCCGATGCAGGGGATGGCGGCTACACCTTC. The chain recombines TRBV28 with TRBJ1-2, with D perhaps matching TRBD1 (6 bases). This CDR3 contains 14 residues. V gave up 5 bases and J gave up 8 bases, with 18 bases separating them. In germline, CDR1 is MDHEN, CDR2 SYDVKM.

This clone has only a few counts. The genes are TRBV5-1 and TRBJ2-2, with 10 bases aligning to TRBD1. The V gene end was trimmed by 6 bases and the J gene end by 6 bases; junction bases not matched to a gene: 8. Per germline, CDR1 SGHRS and CDR2 YFSETQ. This CDR3 contains 15 residues. In DNA, the CDR3 is TGCGCCAGCATGCCCTGGGACAGGGGTCCCGGGGAGCTGTTTTTT. Translating it yields CASMPWDRGPGELFF.

J is TRBJ2-5 and V is TRBV6-1, with TRBD1 matching over 10 bases. The tail of the sequence fits TRBJ2-7 better, so the J call may be wrong. CDR3 length: 15 residues. Germline lookup yields CDR1 MNHNS and CDR2 SASEGT. This CDR3 is CASLPGTGVRYEQYF. The CDR3 bases are TGTGCCAGCCTCCCCGGGACAGGGGTCCGCTACGAGCAGTACTTC.

This clone was detected only a few times. The chain employs TRBV7-9 and TRBJ2-5; TRBD1 agrees at 8 bases. J was trimmed by 4 bases and V by 0 bases; bases with no gene match: 7. The CDR3 length is 16 residues. Germline V gene sequence: CDR1 SEHNR, CDR2 FQNEAQ (reference sequence). The CDR3 nucleotides are TGTGCCAGCAGCTTAGCCGTCCAGGGGGCCGGAGAGACCCAGTACTTC. Translated: CASSLAVQGAGETQYF.

This clone is medium-sized by share. This chain uses TRBV19 with TRBJ1-6, with 10 bases matching TRBD1. Trimming cost V 5 bases and J 8 bases; bases outside gene matches: 3. Germline-derived CDR1 and CDR2 are LNHDA and SQIVND (reference sequence). The CDR3 runs to 14 residues. DNA for the CDR3: TGTGCCAGTAGTGGACAGGGGGGGGATTCACCCCTCCACTTT. This gives the protein CASSGQGGDSPLHF.

This clone was counted between two and nine times. The CDR3: CSVPLAGRSTDTQYF. The CDR3 DNA follows: TGCAGCGTGCCTCTAGCGGGCCGGAGCACAGATACGCAGTATTTT. The chain is built from TRBV29-1 and TRBJ2-3, with TRBD2 matching over 8 bases. With V trimmed by 6 bases and J by 0 bases, 8 bases remained unmatched. The CDR3 is made up of 15 amino acids. Germline lookup yields CDR1 SQVTM and CDR2 ANQGSEA.

The genes are TRBV7-2 and TRBJ2-1; possibly TRBD1 for D (5 bases). V was clipped by 0 bases and J by 4 bases, with 22 bases between them. CDR3 length: 19 amino acids. Germline CDR1 reads SGHTA; CDR2 reads FQGNSA. The CDR3 region is CASSLAPSGSVLAYNEQFF. The CDR3 DNA follows: TGTGCCAGCAGCTTAGCCCCCTCAGGGTCCGTATTGGCTTACAATGAGCAGTTCTTC.

Turning to this clone: This same CDR3 is encoded by further DNA sequences in the sample. The CDR3 protein is CASSLGQGTYNEQFF. CDR3 nucleotide sequence: TGTGCCAGCAGCTTGGGGCAGGGGACCTACAATGAGCAGTTCTTC. This chain connects TRBV5-4 to TRBJ2-1; the D gene is possibly TRBD1 (6 bases). Germline CDR1 and CDR2: SGHNT and YYREEE (reference sequence). The CDR3 is 15 amino acids. Trimming shortened V by 0 bases and J by 2 bases, and 9 bases separated the two germline ends.

This clone was seen a few times. The chain has TRBV5-4 and TRBJ2-5, with D hard to call. From germline, CDR1 is SGHNT and CDR2 YYREEE (reference sequence). Trimming shortened V by 0 bases and J by 0 bases, and 3 bases separated the two germline ends. The CDR3 is 13 residues long. In DNA form, the CDR3 reads TGTGCCAGCAGCTTGGACTACCAAGAGACCCAGTACTTC. Translating gives CASSLDYQETQYF.

V is TRBV19 and J is TRBJ2-1; 8 positions match TRBD1. This CDR3 region has 16 residues. Per germline, CDR1 LNHDA and CDR2 SQIVND (reference sequence). J gave up 5 bases and V 7 bases, and 13 bases lay outside the gene matches. CDR3 sequence reads: CASKPLTGASDNEQFF. CDR3 DNA: TGTGCCAGTAAACCTTTGACAGGGGCTTCTGACAATGAGCAGTTCTTC.

This clone was recorded a few times. The chain links TRBV18 to TRBJ1-4, with 10 bases lining up with TRBD1. Germline V CDR1 and CDR2: KGHSH, LQKENI. There are 17 residues in the CDR3. With 3 bases clipped from V and 6 bases from J, the junction kept 10 bases outside the gene matches. The CDR3 coding sequence is TGTGCCAGCTCACCCACTGCTGACAGGGGGCTGGATGAAAAACTGTTTTTT. Protein: CASSPTADRGLDEKLFF.

The V call is TRBV5-1, the J call TRBJ1-2; D call uncertain. This CDR3 is 12 amino acids long. With 0 bases removed from V and 5 bases from J, the gap between germline ends came to 5 bases. CDR1 is SGHRS, CDR2 YFSETQ, per germline. CDR3 sequence: CASSLAGYGYTF. CDR3 DNA sequence: TGCGCCAGCAGCTTGGCGGGGTATGGCTACACCTTC.

The rearrangement uses TRBV6-1 and TRBJ1-5; perhaps TRBD1 as D (6 bases). The CDR3 consists of 15 residues. V was clipped by 10 bases and J by 1 base, with 17 bases between them. Germline CDR1 and CDR2: MNHNS and SASEGT. The CDR3 region has the DNA TGTGCCACCAGAAATAGCAGGGGAAGCAATCAGCCCCAGCATTTT. Amino acids: CATRNSRGSNQPQHF.

This clone has more than one count but fewer than ten. V and J are TRBV2 and TRBJ1-4; a possible D gene is TRBD1 (6 bases). V lost 7 bases to trimming and J lost 8 bases, with 11 bases between them. CDR1 and CDR2 from the germline V gene are SNHLY and FYNNEI. The CDR3 length is 12 residues. DNA for the CDR3: TGTGCCAGCAAGAGGGGGGGAGAAAAACTGTTTTTT. Protein: CASKRGGEKLFF.

This clone was counted between two and nine times. V usage is TRBV23-1 and J usage is TRBJ1-1; 7 bases are shared with TRBD1. TRBV23-1 is reported as an ORF; its role is uncertain. This CDR3 is built from 14 residues. V shed 0 bases and J 7 bases; nucleotides not matched to a gene: 5. The CDR3 nucleotides read TGCGCCAGCAGTCAATCCTCGGGACAGCTTGAAGCTTTCTTT. Its protein is CASSQSSGQLEAFF.

This clone was seen a handful of times. DNA for the CDR3: TGTGCCAGCGTTCCCCCGTTGCGGGAGGGCACCGGGGAGCTGTTTTTT. This encodes CASVPPLREGTGELFF. This chain connects TRBV7-8 to TRBJ2-2; 9 bases line up with TRBD2. This CDR3 region has 16 residues. CDR1 is SGHVS and CDR2 is FQNEAQ in the germline V gene. With V trimmed by 8 bases and J by 4 bases, 11 bases remained unmatched. Using reference TRBV7-8 and TRBJ2-2 for the parts outside the CDR3, the full variable domain is GAGVSQSPRYKVAKRGQDVALRCDPISGHVSLFWYQQALGQGPEFLTYFQNEAQLDKSGLPSDRFFAERPEGSVSTLKIQRTQQEDSAVYLCASVPPLREGTGELFFGEGSRLTVL.

The rearrangement uses TRBV9 and TRBJ1-1; D gene ambiguous. In germline, CDR1 is SGDLS, CDR2 YYNGEE. The CDR3 totals 15 residues. Trimming removed 0 bases from V and 0 bases from J, with 9 bases in between. CDR3 sequence: CASSVDAGMNTEAFF. CDR3 bases: TGTGCCAGCAGCGTAGATGCGGGTATGAACACTGAAGCTTTCTTT.

This chain uses TRBV4-1 with TRBJ1-5; possible D gene TRBD1, 5 bases. The V gene lost 1 base and the J gene lost 4 bases, with 17 bases spanning the gap. The CDR3 sequence is 17 residues long. Per the germline V gene, CDR1 is MGHRA and CDR2 is YSYEKL. CDR3 region: CASSQVIGGTENQPQHF. The CDR3 nucleotides are TGCGCCAGCAGCCAAGTAATTGGGGGGACCGAAAATCAGCCCCAGCATTTT.